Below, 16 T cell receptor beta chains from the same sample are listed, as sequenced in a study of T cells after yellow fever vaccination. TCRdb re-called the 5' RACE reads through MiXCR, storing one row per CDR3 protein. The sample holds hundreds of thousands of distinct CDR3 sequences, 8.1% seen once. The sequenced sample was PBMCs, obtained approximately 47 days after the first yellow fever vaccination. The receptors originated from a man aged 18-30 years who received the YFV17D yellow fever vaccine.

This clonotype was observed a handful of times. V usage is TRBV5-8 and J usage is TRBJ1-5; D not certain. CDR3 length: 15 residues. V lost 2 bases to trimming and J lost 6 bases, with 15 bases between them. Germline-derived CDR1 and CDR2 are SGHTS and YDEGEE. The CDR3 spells CASSFRRGNGQPQHF. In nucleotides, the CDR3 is TGTGCCAGCAGCTTTCGGCGAGGGAATGGTCAGCCCCAGCATTTT. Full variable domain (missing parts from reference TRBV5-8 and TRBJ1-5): EAGVTQSPTHLIKTRGQQATLRCSPISGHTSVYWYQQALGLGLQFLLWYDEGEERNRGNFPPRFSGRQFPNYSSELNVNALELEDSALYLCASSFRRGNGQPQHFGDGTRLSIL.

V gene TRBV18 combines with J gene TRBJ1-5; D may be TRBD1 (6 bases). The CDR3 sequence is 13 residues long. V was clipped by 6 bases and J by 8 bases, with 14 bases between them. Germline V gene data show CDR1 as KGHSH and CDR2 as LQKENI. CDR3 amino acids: CASSLGASKPQHF. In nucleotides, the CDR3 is TGTGCCAGCTCCCTGGGGGCATCAAAGCCCCAGCATTTT.

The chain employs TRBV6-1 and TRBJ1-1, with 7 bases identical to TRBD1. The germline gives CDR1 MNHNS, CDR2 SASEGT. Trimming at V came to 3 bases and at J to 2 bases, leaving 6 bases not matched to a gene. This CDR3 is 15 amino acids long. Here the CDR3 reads CASSDPDRYNTEAFF. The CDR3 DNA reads TGTGCCAGCAGTGACCCGGACAGGTACAACACTGAAGCTTTCTTT.

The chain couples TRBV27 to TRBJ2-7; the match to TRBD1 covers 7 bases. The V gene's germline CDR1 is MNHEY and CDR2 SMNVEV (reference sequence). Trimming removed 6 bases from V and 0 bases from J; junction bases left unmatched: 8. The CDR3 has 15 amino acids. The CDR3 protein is CASRPWTGDSYEQYV. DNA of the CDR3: TGTGCCAGCAGGCCATGGACAGGAGACTCCTACGAGCAGTACGTC.

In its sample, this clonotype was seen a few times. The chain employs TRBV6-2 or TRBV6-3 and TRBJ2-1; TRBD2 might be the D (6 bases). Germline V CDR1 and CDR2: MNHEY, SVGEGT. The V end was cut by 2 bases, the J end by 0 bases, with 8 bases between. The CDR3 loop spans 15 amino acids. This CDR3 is CASSYRGLSYNEQFF. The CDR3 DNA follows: TGTGCCAGCAGTTACCGGGGACTCTCCTACAATGAGCAGTTCTTC.

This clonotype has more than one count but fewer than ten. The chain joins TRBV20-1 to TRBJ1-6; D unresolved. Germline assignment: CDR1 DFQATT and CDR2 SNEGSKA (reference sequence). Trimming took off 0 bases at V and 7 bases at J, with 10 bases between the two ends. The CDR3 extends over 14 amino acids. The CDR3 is CSAREGSLNSPLHF. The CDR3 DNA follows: TGCAGTGCTAGAGAAGGAAGCTTGAATTCACCCCTCCACTTT.

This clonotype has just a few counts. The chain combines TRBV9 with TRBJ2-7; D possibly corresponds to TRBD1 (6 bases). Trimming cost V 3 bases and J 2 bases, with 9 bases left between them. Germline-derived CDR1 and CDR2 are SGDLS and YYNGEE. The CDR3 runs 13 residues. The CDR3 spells CASSGGQTYEQYV. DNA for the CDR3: TGTGCCAGCAGCGGGGGGCAAACCTACGAGCAGTACGTC.

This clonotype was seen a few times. The CDR3 spells CASSLTGLGSAGELFF. The CDR3 DNA is TGTGCCAGCAGCTTAACGGGTTTGGGCAGCGCCGGGGAGCTGTTTTTT. The rearrangement uses TRBV11-2 and TRBJ2-2; D call uncertain. The CDR3 runs 16 residues. Germline CDR1 reads SGHAT; CDR2 reads FQNNGV. The V end lost 2 bases, the J end lost 6 bases, and 16 bases lay between the germline ends.

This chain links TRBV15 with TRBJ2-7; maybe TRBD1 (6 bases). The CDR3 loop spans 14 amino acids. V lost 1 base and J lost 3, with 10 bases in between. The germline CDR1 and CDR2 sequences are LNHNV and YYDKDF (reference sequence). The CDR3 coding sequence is TGTGCCACCAGCAGAGTAGGGGGACGCTACGAGCAGTACTTC. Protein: CATSRVGGRYEQYF.

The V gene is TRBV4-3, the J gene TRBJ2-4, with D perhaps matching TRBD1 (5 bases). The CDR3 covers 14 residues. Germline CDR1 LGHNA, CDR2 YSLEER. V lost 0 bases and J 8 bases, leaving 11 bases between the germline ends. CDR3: CASSQDQGRDIQYF. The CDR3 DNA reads TGCGCCAGCAGCCAAGATCAGGGTAGGGACATTCAGTACTTC.

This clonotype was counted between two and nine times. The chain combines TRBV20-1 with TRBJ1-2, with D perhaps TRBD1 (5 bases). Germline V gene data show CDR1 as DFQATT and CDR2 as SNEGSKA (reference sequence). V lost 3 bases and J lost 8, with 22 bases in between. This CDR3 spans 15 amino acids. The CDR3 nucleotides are TGCAGTGCTAGTCCTGGGGCAGGTTCCCTATGGGGCTACACCTTC. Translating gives CSASPGAGSLWGYTF.

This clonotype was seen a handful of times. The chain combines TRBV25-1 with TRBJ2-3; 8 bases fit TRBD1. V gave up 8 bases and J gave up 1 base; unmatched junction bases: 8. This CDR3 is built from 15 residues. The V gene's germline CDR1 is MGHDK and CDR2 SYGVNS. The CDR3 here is CASGVDRVRTDTQYF. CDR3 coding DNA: TGTGCCAGCGGAGTGGACAGGGTCCGCACAGATACGCAGTATTTT. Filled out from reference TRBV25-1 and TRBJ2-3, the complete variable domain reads EADIYQTPRYLVIGTGKKITLECSQTMGHDKMYWYQQDPGMELHLIHYSYGVNSTEKGDLSSESTVSRIRTEHFPLTLESARPSHTSQYLCASGVDRVRTDTQYFGPGTRLTVL.

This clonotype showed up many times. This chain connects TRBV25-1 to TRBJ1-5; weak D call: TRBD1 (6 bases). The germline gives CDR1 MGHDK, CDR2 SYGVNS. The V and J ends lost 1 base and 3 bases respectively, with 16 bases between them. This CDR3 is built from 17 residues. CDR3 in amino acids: CASSESNRAIDNQPQHF. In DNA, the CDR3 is TGTGCCAGCAGTGAATCAAACAGGGCAATCGACAATCAGCCCCAGCATTTT.

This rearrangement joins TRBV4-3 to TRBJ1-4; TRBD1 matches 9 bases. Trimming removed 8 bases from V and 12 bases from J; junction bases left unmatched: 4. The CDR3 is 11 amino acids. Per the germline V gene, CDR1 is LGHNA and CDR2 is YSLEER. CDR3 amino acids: CASGYRGQLFF. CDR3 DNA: TGCGCCAGCGGCTACAGGGGGCAACTGTTTTTT.

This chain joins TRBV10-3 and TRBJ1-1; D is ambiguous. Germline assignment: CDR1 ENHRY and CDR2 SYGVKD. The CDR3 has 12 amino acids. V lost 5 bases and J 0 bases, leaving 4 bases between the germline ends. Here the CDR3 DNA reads TGTGCCATCAGTAGTATGAACACTGAAGCTTTCTTT. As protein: CAISSMNTEAFF.

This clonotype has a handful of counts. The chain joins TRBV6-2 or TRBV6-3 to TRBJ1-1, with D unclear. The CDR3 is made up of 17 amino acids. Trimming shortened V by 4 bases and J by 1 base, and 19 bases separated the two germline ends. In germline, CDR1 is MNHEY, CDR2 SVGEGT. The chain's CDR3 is CASSFPTQQSWNTEAFF. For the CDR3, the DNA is TGTGCCAGCAGTTTCCCAACCCAACAGTCCTGGAACACTGAAGCTTTCTTT.